The present TCR beta chain was sequenced within a study of quantifying T cell responses using KT2 cells. Study as a whole: cDNA was made from DNase-treated RNA using alpha and beta constant primers. The second PCR ran as a qPCR until a predetermined fluorescence threshold was reached. The study's findings and limits: At about one KT2 cell per 100,000 PBMC, KT2 sequences were still detected.

As for this clonotype: Its antigen remains unidentified.

Germline CDR1 reads KGHDR; CDR2 reads SFDVKD. V was cut by 6 bases and J by 0 bases, with 2 bases left in between. The CDR3 contains 13 residues. A single-stranded UMI oligo with SP2 sequence was ligated to cDNA 3' ends. The first PCR ran roughly 4 cycles with an equimolar RC1.1 and RC1.2 beta primer mix. MiXCR, run by TCRdb on the UMI-ligation and nested PCR reads, gives a single entry per CDR3 protein. The data contain approximately 43,000 distinct CDR3 sequences, about 18% of them singletons. The sample is PBMC spiked with counted cells of clone KT2. The chain employs TRBV24-1 and TRBJ1-6; no definite D call. The sequencing sample was made of PBMCs spiked with cells of the T cell clone KT2. This sequence was found in a human donor. The CDR3 reads CATSTSYNSPLHF. The CDR3 coding sequence is TGTGCCACCAGTACCTCCTATAATTCACCCCTCCACTTT.